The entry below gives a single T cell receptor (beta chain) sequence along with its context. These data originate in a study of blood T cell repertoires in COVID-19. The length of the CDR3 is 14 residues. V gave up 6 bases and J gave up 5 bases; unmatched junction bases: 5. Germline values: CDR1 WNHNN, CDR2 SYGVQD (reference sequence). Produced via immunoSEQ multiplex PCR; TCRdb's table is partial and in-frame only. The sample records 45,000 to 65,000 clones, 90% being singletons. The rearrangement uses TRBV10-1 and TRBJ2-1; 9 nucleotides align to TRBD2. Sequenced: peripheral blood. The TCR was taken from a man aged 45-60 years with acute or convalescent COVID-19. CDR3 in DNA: TGCGCCAGCAGGAGAGCGGGAGGTAACAATGAGCAGTTCTTC. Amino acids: CASRRAGGNNEQFF.